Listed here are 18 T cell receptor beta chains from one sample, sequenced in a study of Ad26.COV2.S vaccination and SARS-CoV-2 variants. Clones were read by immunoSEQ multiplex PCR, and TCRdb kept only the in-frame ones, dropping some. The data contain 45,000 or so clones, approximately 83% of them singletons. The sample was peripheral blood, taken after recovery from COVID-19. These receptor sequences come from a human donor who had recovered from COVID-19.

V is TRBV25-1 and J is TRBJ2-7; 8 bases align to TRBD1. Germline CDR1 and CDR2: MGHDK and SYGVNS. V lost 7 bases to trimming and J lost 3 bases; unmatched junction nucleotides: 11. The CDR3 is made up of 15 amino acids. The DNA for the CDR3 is TGTGCCAGCACTTGGGGACAGGCGGAGGTCTACGAGCAGTACGTC. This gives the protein CASTWGQAEVYEQYV.

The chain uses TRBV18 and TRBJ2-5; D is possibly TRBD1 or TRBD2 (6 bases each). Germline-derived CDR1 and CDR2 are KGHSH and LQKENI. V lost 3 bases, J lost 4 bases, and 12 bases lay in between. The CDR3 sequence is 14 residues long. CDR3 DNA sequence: TGTGCCAGCTCACCCGGGGGCGCCGGAGAGACCCAGTACTTC. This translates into CASSPGGAGETQYF.

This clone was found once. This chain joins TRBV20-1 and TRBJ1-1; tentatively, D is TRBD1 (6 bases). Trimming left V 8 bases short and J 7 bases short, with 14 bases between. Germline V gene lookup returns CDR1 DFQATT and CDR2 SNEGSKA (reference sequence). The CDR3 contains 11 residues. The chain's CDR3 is CSTKGGYEAFF. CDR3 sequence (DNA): TGCAGTACAAAGGGGGGTTATGAAGCTTTCTTT.

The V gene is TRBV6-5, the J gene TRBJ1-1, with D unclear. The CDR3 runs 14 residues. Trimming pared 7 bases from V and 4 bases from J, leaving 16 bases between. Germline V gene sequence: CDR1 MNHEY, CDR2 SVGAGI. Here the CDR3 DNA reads TGTGCCAGCAATCCTACGGGAATGGGCACTGAAGCTTTCTTT. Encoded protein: CASNPTGMGTEAFF.

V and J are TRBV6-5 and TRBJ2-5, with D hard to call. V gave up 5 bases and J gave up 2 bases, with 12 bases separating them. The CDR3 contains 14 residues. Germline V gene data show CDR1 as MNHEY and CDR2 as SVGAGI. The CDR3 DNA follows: TGTGCCAGCAGTCCCCCGACTTCGCAAGAGACCCAGTACTTC. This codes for CASSPPTSQETQYF.

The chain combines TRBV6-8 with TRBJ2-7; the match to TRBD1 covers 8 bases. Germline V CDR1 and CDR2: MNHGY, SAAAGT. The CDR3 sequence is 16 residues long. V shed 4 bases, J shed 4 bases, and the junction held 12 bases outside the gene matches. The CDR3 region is CASSSLHQGAVYEQYF. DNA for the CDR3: TGTGCCAGCAGTTCCCTCCACCAGGGGGCTGTGTACGAGCAGTACTTC.

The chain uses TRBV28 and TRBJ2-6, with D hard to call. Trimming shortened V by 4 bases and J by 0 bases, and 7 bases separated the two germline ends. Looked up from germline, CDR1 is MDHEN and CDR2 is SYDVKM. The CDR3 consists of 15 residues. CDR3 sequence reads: CASSSVDSGANVLTF. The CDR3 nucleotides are TGTGCCAGCAGTTCTGTGGACTCTGGGGCCAACGTCCTGACTTTC.

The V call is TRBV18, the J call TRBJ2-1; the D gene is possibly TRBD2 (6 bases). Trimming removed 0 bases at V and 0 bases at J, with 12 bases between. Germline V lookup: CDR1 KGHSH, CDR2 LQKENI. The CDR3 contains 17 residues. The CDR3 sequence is CASSPPVAGSSYNEQFF. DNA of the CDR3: TGTGCCAGCTCACCACCGGTGGCGGGGAGCTCCTACAATGAGCAGTTCTTC.

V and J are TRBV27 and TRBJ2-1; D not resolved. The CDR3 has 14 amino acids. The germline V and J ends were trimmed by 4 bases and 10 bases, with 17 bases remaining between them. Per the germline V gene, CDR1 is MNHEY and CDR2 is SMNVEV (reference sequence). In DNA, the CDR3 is TGTGCCAGCAGTTCCGGGTCCTTTCGACGGGAGCAGTTCTTC. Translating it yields CASSSGSFRREQFF.

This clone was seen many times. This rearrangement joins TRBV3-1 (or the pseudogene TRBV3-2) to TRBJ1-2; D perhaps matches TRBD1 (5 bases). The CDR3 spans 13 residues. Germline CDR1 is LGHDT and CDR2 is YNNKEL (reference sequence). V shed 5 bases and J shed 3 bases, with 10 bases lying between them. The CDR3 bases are TGTGCCAGCAGCGGTCAGGGAGACTATGGCTACACCTTC. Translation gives CASSGQGDYGYTF.

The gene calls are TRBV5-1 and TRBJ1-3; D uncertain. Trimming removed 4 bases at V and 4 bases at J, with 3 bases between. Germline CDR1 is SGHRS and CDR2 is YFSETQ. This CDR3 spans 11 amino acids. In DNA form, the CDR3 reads TGCGCCAGCAGCGACGGAAACACCATATATTTT. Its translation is CASSDGNTIYF.

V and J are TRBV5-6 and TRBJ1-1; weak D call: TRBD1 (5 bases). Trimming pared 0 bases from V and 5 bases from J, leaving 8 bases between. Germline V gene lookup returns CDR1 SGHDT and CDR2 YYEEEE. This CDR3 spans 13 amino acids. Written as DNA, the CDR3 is TGTGCCAGCAGCTTGGCAGGGTTAACTGAAGCTTTCTTT. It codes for CASSLAGLTEAFF.

The CDR3 loop reads CASSQEGAYSGSSYEQYF. The CDR3 DNA reads TGTGCCAGCAGCCAAGAGGGGGCTTATAGCGGGAGCTCCTACGAGCAGTACTTC. The chain carries TRBV14 and TRBJ2-7, with 9 bases lining up with TRBD2. The length of the CDR3 is 18 residues. V trimming: 0 bases; J trimming: 0 bases; junction bases outside the gene matches: 9. The germline CDR1 and CDR2 sequences are SGHDN and FVKESK.

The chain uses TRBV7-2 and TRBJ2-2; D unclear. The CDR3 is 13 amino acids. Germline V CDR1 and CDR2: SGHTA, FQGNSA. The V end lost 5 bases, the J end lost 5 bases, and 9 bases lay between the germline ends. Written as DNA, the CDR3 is TGTGCCAGCAGCACGGACGGGACCGGGGAGCTGTTTTTT. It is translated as CASSTDGTGELFF.

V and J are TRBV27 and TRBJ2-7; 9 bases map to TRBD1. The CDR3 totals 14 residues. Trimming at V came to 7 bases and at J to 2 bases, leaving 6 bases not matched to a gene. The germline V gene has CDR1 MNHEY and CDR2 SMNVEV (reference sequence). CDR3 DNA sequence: TGTGCCAGCAAAACGGGGACAGGGACCTACGAGCAGTACTTC. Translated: CASKTGTGTYEQYF.

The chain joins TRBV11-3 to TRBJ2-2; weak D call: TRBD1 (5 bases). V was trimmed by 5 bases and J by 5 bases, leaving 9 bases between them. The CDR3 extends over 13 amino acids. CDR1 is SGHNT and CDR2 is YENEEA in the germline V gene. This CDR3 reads CASSLRETGELFF. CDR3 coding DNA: TGTGCCAGCAGCCTCAGGGAAACCGGGGAGCTGTTTTTT.

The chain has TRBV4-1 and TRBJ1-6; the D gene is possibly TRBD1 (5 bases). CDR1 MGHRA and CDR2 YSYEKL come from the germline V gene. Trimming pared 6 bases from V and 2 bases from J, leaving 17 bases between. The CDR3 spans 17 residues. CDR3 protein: CASRSDAGWTYNSPLHF. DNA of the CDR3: TGCGCCAGCAGATCGGACGCAGGGTGGACCTATAATTCACCCCTCCACTTT.

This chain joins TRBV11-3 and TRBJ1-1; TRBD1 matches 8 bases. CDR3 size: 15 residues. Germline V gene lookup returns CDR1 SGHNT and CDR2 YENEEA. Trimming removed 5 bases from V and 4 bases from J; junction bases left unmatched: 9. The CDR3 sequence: CASSGRQGPTTEAFF. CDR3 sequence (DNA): TGTGCCAGCAGCGGGCGACAGGGGCCGACCACTGAAGCTTTCTTT.